The rows below give T cell receptor beta chains drawn from one sample of a study of graft-versus-host responses after intestinal transplantation. These receptors lack a known antigen. Clones were read by immunoSEQ multiplex PCR, and TCRdb kept only the in-frame ones, dropping some. The sample contains 75,000 to 100,000 clones, more than 85% of which appear only once. The sequenced sample was unstimulated CD4+ T cells sorted from spleen or lymph node cells, obtained before intestinal transplant. The receptors stem from a human donor who received an intestinal transplant. Both conserved end residues are part of each CDR3. D genes are given only for firm matches. Clone size is shown for a subset of rows, as once, few, many or a class of expanded clone.

clone size,V gene,J gene,D gene,CDR3 DNA,CDR3 protein
NA,TRBV5-4,TRBJ1-2,NA,TGTGCCAGCAGCGTACGGGGGAAAGCTAACTATGGCTACACCTTC,CASSVRGKANYGYTF
NA,TRBV7-9,TRBJ2-5,NA,TGTGCCAGCAGCAGACTAGAAGAGACCCAGTACTTC,CASSRLEETQYF
NA,TRBV10-3,TRBJ1-2,TRBD1,TGTGCCATCAGTGAAGGGACAGGCTACCGCTATGGCTACACCTTC,CAISEGTGYRYGYTF
NA,TRBV5-1,TRBJ2-1,NA,TGCGCCAGCAGCTTCGACGGGTACGTCGATGAGCAGTTCTTC,CASSFDGYVDEQFF
NA,TRBV5-4,TRBJ2-7,TRBD1,TGTGCCAGCAGCTTGGTCTGGACAGGGAGGTCCTACGAGCAGTACTTC,CASSLVWTGRSYEQYF
NA,TRBV29-1,TRBJ1-1,NA,TGCAGCGTTTCTTCGACAGGACTTGAAGCTTTCTTT,CSVSSTGLEAFF
once,TRBV15,TRBJ2-5,NA,TGTGCCACCAGCAGAGGGGCTCCTCGGGAGCAGTACTTC,CATSRGAPREQYF
NA,TRBV7-2,TRBJ2-3,NA,TGTGCCAGCAGCTTAACAGGGGATACGCAGTATTTT,CASSLTGDTQYF
NA,TRBV5-4,TRBJ2-3,TRBD2,TGTGCCAGCAGCTTGGGTGGTAGCGGGGCGACCGCTAGCACAGATACGCAGTATTTT,CASSLGGSGATASTDTQYF
NA,TRBV27,TRBJ2-3,TRBD1,TGTGCCAGCAGTATGGGACAGAGCACAGATACGCAGTATTTT,CASSMGQSTDTQYF
NA,TRBV28,TRBJ1-6,TRBD1,TGTGCCAGCAGTTTGACCGGACAGGGACGTTCACCCCTCCACTTT,CASSLTGQGRSPLHF
NA,TRBV6-5,TRBJ2-1,NA,TGTGCCAGCAGTTACGACAGGAGCTCCTACAATGAGCAGTTCTTC,CASSYDRSSYNEQFF
NA,TRBV5-1,TRBJ2-1,NA,TGCGCCAGCAGCTTGGCCGGTGCGGGCGATGAGCAGTTCTTC,CASSLAGAGDEQFF
once,TRBV29-1,TRBJ1-1,TRBD1,TGCAGCGTTCAAAAGGACAGGGCCGCCAACACTGAAGCTTTCTTT,CSVQKDRAANTEAFF
NA,TRBV23-1,TRBJ1-5,TRBD1,TGCGCCAGCATAGGGGGACAGGGTCAGCCCCAGCATTTT,CASIGGQGQPQHF
NA,TRBV18,TRBJ2-3,NA,TGTGCCAGCTCACTATCTTTCGCAGATACGCAGTATTTT,CASSLSFADTQYF
NA,TRBV6-1,TRBJ2-7,NA,TGTGCCAGCAGTGCCCGGGGAGGCGAGGGCGAGCAGTACTTC,CASSARGGEGEQYF
NA,TRBV13,TRBJ2-7,NA,TGTGCCAGCAGCTGGACAGCCTCTGCCTACGAGCAGTACTTC,CASSWTASAYEQYF
NA,TRBV25-1,TRBJ2-5,TRBD2,TGTGCCAGCGCTGGTAGCGGGGCAAGGTGGGAGACCCAGTACTTC,CASAGSGARWETQYF
once,TRBV5-1,TRBJ2-3,TRBD2,TGCGCCAGCCGGCGGGAGAGCACAGATACGCAGTATTTT,CASRRESTDTQYF
NA,TRBV11-2,TRBJ2-7,TRBD2,TGTGCCAGCAGTTCTTTTGGGACTAGCGGTTCCTACGAGCAGTACTTC,CASSSFGTSGSYEQYF
NA,TRBV6-5,TRBJ2-7,TRBD1,TGTGCCAGCAGTTACGGTGGGACAGCTGGCGTCGAGCAGTACTTC,CASSYGGTAGVEQYF
NA,TRBV19,TRBJ2-5,TRBD2,TGTGCCAGTAGTAGCGGGAGGGCCCAAGAGACCCAGTACTTC,CASSSGRAQETQYF
NA,TRBV6-1,TRBJ2-2,NA,TGTGCCAGCAGTGAAAGGGCAGGGTCCGGGGAGCTGTTTTTT,CASSERAGSGELFF
NA,TRBV19,TRBJ1-5,NA,TGTGCCAGTAGTCGGAGGAATCAGCCCCAGCATTTT,CASSRRNQPQHF
NA,TRBV5-4,TRBJ2-1,NA,TGTGCCAGCAGCCTAGGAGGGACCCGTGCTGAGCAGTTCTTC,CASSLGGTRAEQFF
NA,TRBV27,TRBJ2-7,TRBD2,TGTGCCAGCAGTTACGGCGGGGGGCTCAGCTCCTACGAGCAGTACTTC,CASSYGGGLSSYEQYF
NA,TRBV6-6,TRBJ1-4,TRBD1,TGTGCCAGCTGCCGGGACAGGGCGGCTGAAAAACTGTTTTTT,CASCRDRAAEKLFF
NA,TRBV19,TRBJ2-3,TRBD2,TGTGCCAGTAGTATTAGCGGGCCCGACACAGATACGCAGTATTTT,CASSISGPDTDTQYF